Listed below are T cell receptor beta chains from one sample, sequenced in a study of T cells in Graves' hyperthyroidism and ophthalmopathy. MiXCR, run by TCRdb on the multiplex PCR reads, gives a single entry per CDR3 protein. The table includes more than 550,000 distinct CDR3 sequences, around 16% detected once. The sequencing sample was made of blood. These receptors came from a man between 50 and 59 years old with Graves' hyperthyroidism. CDR3s include the opening cysteine and the closing phenylalanine or tryptophan. D genes are given only for firm matches. Size is omitted from some rows. Given values are once, few, many or a class for expanded clones.

clone_size d_call j_call v_call cdr3_aa cdr3_nt
- TRBD1 TRBJ2-1 TRBV7-8 CASSQGATNEQFF TGTGCCAGCAGTCAGGGGGCAACGAATGAGCAGTTCTTC
many TRBD2 TRBJ2-1 TRBV7-6 CASSESGTYYLSSYNEQFF TGTGCCAGCAGCGAAAGCGGGACCTATTACCTTAGCTCCTACAATGAGCAGTTCTTC
many - TRBJ2-5 TRBV7-9 CASSWGDQETQYF TGTGCCAGCAGCTGGGGTGATCAAGAGACCCAGTACTTC
many - TRBJ2-1 TRBV27 CASSTYNNEQFF TGTGCCAGCAGCACTTACAACAATGAGCAGTTCTTC
few - TRBJ1-5 TRBV16 CASSQSGRNQPQHF TGTGCCAGCAGCCAATCTGGCAGGAATCAGCCCCAGCATTTT
few - TRBJ1-2 TRBV25-1 CASSEGTRGYTF TGTGCCAGCAGTGAAGGGACGAGGGGCTACACCTTC
few - TRBJ1-1 TRBV19 CASSDRGMNTEAFF TGTGCCAGTAGTGATAGGGGGATGAACACTGAAGCTTTCTTT
many - TRBJ2-5 TRBV7-3 CASSLYTTPVETQYF TGTGCCAGCAGCTTATACACCACCCCTGTAGAGACCCAGTACTTC
many - TRBJ2-7 TRBV9 CASSPDSTEQYF TGTGCCAGCAGCCCGGACAGCACCGAGCAGTACTTC
few TRBD2 TRBJ2-2 TRBV5-4 CASSLGGVSRLYTGELFF TGTGCCAGCAGCCTGGGGGGGGTCAGTCGTTTGTACACCGGGGAGCTGTTTTTT
many TRBD2 TRBJ2-1 TRBV2 CANNRLAVLNEQFF TGTGCCAACAATAGACTAGCGGTCCTCAATGAGCAGTTCTTC
- - TRBJ1-1 TRBV10-3 CAISELGGNTEAFF TGTGCCATCAGTGAGTTGGGGGGGAACACTGAAGCTTTCTTT
many - TRBJ2-1 TRBV7-9 CASQGQGRYNEQFF TGTGCCAGCCAAGGGCAGGGACGTTACAATGAGCAGTTCTTC
many - TRBJ2-1 TRBV6-2/TRBV6-3 CASSYSAGKAYNEQFF TGTGCCAGCAGTTACTCGGCGGGGAAGGCCTACAATGAGCAGTTCTTC
- TRBD1 TRBJ1-2 TRBV4-2 CASSQSGTGGQYGYTF TGTGCCAGCAGCCAGTCCGGGACAGGGGGCCAGTATGGCTACACCTTC
- - TRBJ1-6 TRBV27 CANRVGDFSPLHF TGTGCCAACAGGGTAGGAGATTTCTCACCCCTCCACTTT
many - TRBJ1-5 TRBV28 CASSLYRTLNQPQHF TGTGCCAGCAGTTTATACAGGACCCTCAATCAGCCCCAGCATTTT
many - TRBJ2-7 TRBV29-1 CSVDRGYEQYF TGCAGCGTTGATCGGGGCTACGAGCAGTACTTC
few TRBD1 TRBJ2-2 TRBV7-2 CASSSLDRSNTGELFF TGTGCCAGCAGCTCTCTGGACAGGTCGAACACCGGGGAGCTGTTTTTT
few - TRBJ1-5 TRBV7-9 CASSLVGPNQPQHF TGTGCCAGCAGCTTAGTGGGACCCAATCAGCCCCAGCATTTT
few - TRBJ2-1 TRBV7-9 CASSLGSPAYNEQFF TGTGCCAGCAGCTTAGGGTCGCCCGCCTACAATGAGCAGTTCTTC
- - TRBJ2-7 TRBV4-1 CASSQDPGTESSYEQYF TGCGCCAGCAGCCAAGATCCAGGGACCGAGAGCTCCTACGAGCAGTACTTC
few - TRBJ2-2 TRBV30 CAWKRWMGTPGATGELFF TGTGCCTGGAAAAGATGGATGGGGACCCCCGGAGCCACCGGGGAGCTGTTTTTT
many TRBD1 TRBJ2-7 TRBV28 CASSAWTGTDSYEQYF TGTGCCAGCAGTGCCTGGACAGGGACCGATTCCTACGAGCAGTACTTC
- TRBD1 TRBJ2-3 TRBV28 CASSAAGQARTDTQYF TGTGCCAGCAGTGCCGCGGGACAGGCTCGCACAGATACGCAGTATTTT
many TRBD1 TRBJ1-3 TRBV6-1 CASSTTGGGNTIYF TGTGCCAGCAGCACGACAGGGGGAGGAAACACCATATATTTT
few - TRBJ2-1 TRBV5-1 CASSSTGAGIYNEQFF TGCGCCAGCAGCTCTACGGGGGCGGGAATATACAATGAGCAGTTCTTC
- - TRBJ1-3 TRBV18 CASGRDAAGNTIYF TGTGCCAGCGGTCGGGACGCGGCAGGAAACACCATATATTTT
few - TRBJ2-3 TRBV2 CASRRTVSQYF TGTGCCAGCAGACGGACAGTATCGCAGTATTTT
many - TRBJ2-5 TRBV10-3 CAISVGDDPLGETQYF TGTGCCATCAGTGTTGGGGACGACCCCCTTGGAGAGACCCAGTACTTC
- - TRBJ1-6 TRBV5-1 CASSRKQGFNSPLHF TGCGCCAGCAGCCGCAAACAGGGTTTTAATTCACCCCTCCACTTT
many TRBD1 TRBJ1-1 TRBV7-8 CASSTTGGRTEAFF TGTGCCAGCAGCACGACAGGGGGTCGAACTGAAGCTTTCTTT
many - TRBJ1-1 TRBV5-5 CASSLAVGEAFF TGTGCCAGCAGCTTGGCCGTGGGTGAAGCTTTCTTT
many - TRBJ1-1 TRBV30 CAVTGLRTEAFF TGTGCGGTCACAGGGCTGAGGACTGAAGCTTTCTTT
many TRBD1 TRBJ2-5 TRBV3-1 CASSLRQGVKETQYF TGTGCCAGCAGCCTAAGACAGGGGGTGAAAGAGACCCAGTACTTC
few - TRBJ2-2 TRBV18 CASSPPRNTGELFF TGTGCCAGCTCACCACCGAGGAACACCGGGGAGCTGTTTTTT
few TRBD2 TRBJ2-1 TRBV24-1 CATSPGLAGVEQFF TGTGCCACCAGCCCGGGACTAGCGGGAGTTGAGCAGTTCTTC
many TRBD2 TRBJ2-7 TRBV7-8 CASSILAWEEAYEQYF TGTGCCAGCAGCATACTAGCGTGGGAGGAGGCCTACGAGCAGTACTTC
many - TRBJ2-1 TRBV7-2 CASSAQGNEQFF TGTGCCAGCAGCGCACAGGGTAATGAGCAGTTCTTC
few TRBD2 TRBJ2-3 TRBV9 CASSAGGLAGFTDTQYF TGTGCCAGCAGCGCCGGGGGACTAGCGGGATTCACAGATACGCAGTATTTT
many - TRBJ2-5 TRBV7-2 CASTKRGTVQETQYF TGTGCCAGCACCAAGAGGGGGACGGTCCAAGAGACCCAGTACTTC
- TRBD2 TRBJ2-1 TRBV19 CASSIAGTSGEQFF TGTGCCAGTAGTATAGCTGGGACTAGCGGTGAGCAGTTCTTC
few - TRBJ2-7 TRBV6-1 CASTDKWQGGSAEQYF TGTGCCAGCACTGATAAGTGGCAGGGAGGATCCGCCGAGCAGTACTTC
many - TRBJ2-7 TRBV7-2 CASSLISQQYF TGTGCCAGCAGCTTAATCTCCCAGCAGTACTTC
many TRBD1 TRBJ2-3 TRBV20-1 CSASATGGNTDTQYF TGCAGTGCTAGCGCGACAGGGGGCAACACAGATACGCAGTATTTT
- - TRBJ2-1 TRBV20-1 CSARETRIGEQFF TGCAGTGCTAGGGAGACGAGAATAGGTGAGCAGTTCTTC